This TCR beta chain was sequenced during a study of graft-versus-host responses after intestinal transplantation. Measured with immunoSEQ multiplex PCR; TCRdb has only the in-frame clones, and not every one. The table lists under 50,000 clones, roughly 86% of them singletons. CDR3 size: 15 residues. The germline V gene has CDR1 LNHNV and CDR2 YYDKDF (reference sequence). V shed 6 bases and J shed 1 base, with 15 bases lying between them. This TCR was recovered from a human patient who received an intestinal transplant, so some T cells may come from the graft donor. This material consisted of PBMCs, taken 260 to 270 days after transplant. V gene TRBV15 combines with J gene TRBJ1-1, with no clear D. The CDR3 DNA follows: TGTGCCACCAGACTCACTACTACGAGGAACACTGAAGCTTTCTTT. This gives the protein CATRLTTTRNTEAFF.